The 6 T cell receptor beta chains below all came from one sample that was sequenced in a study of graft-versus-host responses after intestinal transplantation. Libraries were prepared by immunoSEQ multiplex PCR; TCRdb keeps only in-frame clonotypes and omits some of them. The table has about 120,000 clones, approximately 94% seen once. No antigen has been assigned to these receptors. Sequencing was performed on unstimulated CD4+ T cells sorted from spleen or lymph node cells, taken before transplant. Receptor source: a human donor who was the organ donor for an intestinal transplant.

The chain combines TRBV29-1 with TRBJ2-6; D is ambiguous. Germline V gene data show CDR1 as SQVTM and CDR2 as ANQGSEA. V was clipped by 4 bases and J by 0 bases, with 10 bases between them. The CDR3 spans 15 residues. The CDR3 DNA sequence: TGCAGCGTTGTGGGGTGGGTCTCTGGGGCCAACGTCCTGACTTTC. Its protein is CSVVGWVSGANVLTF.

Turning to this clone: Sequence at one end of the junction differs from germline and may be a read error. The CDR3: CGVTTTGVYYGYTF. CDR3 in DNA: TGCGGCGTTACTACGACAGGGGTTTACTATGGCTACACCTTC. This sequence joins TRBV29-1 and TRBJ1-2; TRBD1 agrees at 8 bases. Germline CDR1 reads SQVTM; CDR2 reads ANQGSEA. CDR3 length: 14 residues.

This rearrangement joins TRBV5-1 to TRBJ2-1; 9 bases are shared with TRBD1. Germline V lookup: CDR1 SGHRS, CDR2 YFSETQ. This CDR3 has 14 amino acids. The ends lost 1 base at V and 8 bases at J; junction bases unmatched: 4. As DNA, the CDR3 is TGCGCCAGCAGCTTGCCCGGACAGGGGCATGAGCAGTTCTTC. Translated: CASSLPGQGHEQFF.

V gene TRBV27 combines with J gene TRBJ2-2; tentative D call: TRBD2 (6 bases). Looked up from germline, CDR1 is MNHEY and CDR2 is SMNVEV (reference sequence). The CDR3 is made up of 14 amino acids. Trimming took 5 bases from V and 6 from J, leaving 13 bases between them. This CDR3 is CASSPEGRAGELFF. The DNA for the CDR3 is TGTGCCAGCAGTCCGGAGGGCCGAGCCGGGGAGCTGTTTTTT.

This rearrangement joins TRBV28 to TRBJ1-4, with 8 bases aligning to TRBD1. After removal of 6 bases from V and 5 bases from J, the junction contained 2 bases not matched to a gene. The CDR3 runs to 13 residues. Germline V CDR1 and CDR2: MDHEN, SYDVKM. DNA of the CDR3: TGTGCCAGCAGACGGGACAGGAATGAAAAACTGTTTTTT. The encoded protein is CASRRDRNEKLFF.

DNA of the CDR3: TGTGCCAGCAGTGACCGACAGGGGGCAAACACTGAAGCTTTCTTT. Its translation is CASSDRQGANTEAFF. V usage is TRBV27 and J usage is TRBJ1-1, with TRBD1 matching over 10 bases. The V segment lost 5 bases and the J segment 2 bases; nucleotides outside the gene matches: 5. Germline CDR1 MNHEY, CDR2 SMNVEV (reference sequence). CDR3 size: 15 residues.